Listed below are T cell receptor beta chains from one sample, sequenced in a study of identical twins. TCRdb recomputed calls from the 5' RACE reads with MiXCR, one row per CDR3 protein. This table has approximately 590,000 distinct CDR3 sequences, 9% to 10% appearing once. These sequences were also reported in another study, on yellow fever vaccine responses in identical twins.

The specimen sequenced was PBMCs. The receptors were gathered from a woman under 30 in good health. The conserved cysteine and the conserved F or W are not part of the CDR3 here. Fields, in order: V gene, J gene, D gene, CDR3 protein. A D gene is named only where the DNA matches it firmly.

TRBV20-1	TRBJ2-7	-	SASLVLGEMQY
TRBV28	TRBJ2-1	TRBD2	ASNTLRLAGTMSYNEQF
TRBV24-1	TRBJ2-4	-	ATSLSGEAKNIQY
TRBV20-1	TRBJ2-7	-	SAREWDLQQY
TRBV10-3	TRBJ2-7	-	AIRAPGGAAEQY
TRBV6-5	TRBJ2-2	TRBD2	ASSLLAESNTGELF
TRBV6-5	TRBJ2-4	-	ASSYRAGPARAKNIQY
TRBV5-1	TRBJ2-7	TRBD1	ASSRAFDRDQGEQY
TRBV11-2	TRBJ1-2	-	ASSPDRLGYT
TRBV27	TRBJ1-1	-	ASNRQASVTEAF
TRBV7-9	TRBJ1-4	TRBD1	ASSSRDRGEKLF
TRBV7-3	TRBJ1-5	TRBD1	ASSLNLDRGDQPQH
TRBV6-5	TRBJ2-5	-	ASSYAETQY
TRBV11-2	TRBJ2-4	-	ASSTRAAKNIQY
TRBV3-1	TRBJ2-7	TRBD1	ASSQPGQGVLYEQY
TRBV6-6	TRBJ2-1	-	ASSYWGNEQF
TRBV11-2	TRBJ2-1	-	ASSRGAGSSYNEQF
TRBV6-5	TRBJ2-5	-	ASSSISAGRQETQY
TRBV9	TRBJ2-1	-	ASSPSNPRSYNEQF
TRBV19	TRBJ2-2	TRBD1	ASSFQQGSTGELF
TRBV12-5	TRBJ2-2	-	ASGQGFNTGELF
TRBV6-2/TRBV6-3	TRBJ2-5	-	ASSDSQETQY
TRBV29-1	TRBJ2-5	-	SVHVGETQY
TRBV5-6	TRBJ1-5	-	ASSNPGSNQPQH
TRBV27	TRBJ2-7	TRBD1	ASSLYPPLTGGQQY
TRBV3-1	TRBJ2-7	-	ASSQDTRRSYEQY
TRBV3-1	TRBJ2-5	-	ASSQERTQY
TRBV29-1	TRBJ1-1	-	SVGTEAF
TRBV4-1	TRBJ2-1	TRBD2	ASSPLAAGGPHEQF
TRBV2	TRBJ2-3	TRBD2	ASSRTSKSDTQY
TRBV29-1	TRBJ2-5	-	SVHRGQETQY
TRBV5-5	TRBJ1-2	TRBD1	ASSLFRDRVEDGYT
TRBV29-1	TRBJ2-1	-	SARAGSYNEQF
TRBV6-5	TRBJ2-7	TRBD1	ASSYSETGGYEQY
TRBV25-1	TRBJ2-5	-	ASSESGGGETQY
TRBV30	TRBJ2-7	TRBD2	AWGSGTPSYEQY
TRBV6-2/TRBV6-3	TRBJ2-1	TRBD2	ASSPSGSGNEQF
TRBV5-5	TRBJ2-7	-	ASSLWESYEQY
TRBV4-1	TRBJ2-3	TRBD2	ASSQGRSSGGSTDTQY
TRBV12-3/TRBV12-4	TRBJ2-1	-	ASSWKRAYNEQF
TRBV29-1	TRBJ2-5	TRBD1	SVAGGAQGETQY
TRBV4-3	TRBJ1-2	-	ASSQIGGDGYT
TRBV2	TRBJ2-3	TRBD2	ASSASAFRLASVTDTQY
TRBV10-3	TRBJ2-7	-	AISDAYEQY
TRBV28	TRBJ2-7	-	ASSLFSPGSYEQY
TRBV6-6	TRBJ2-7	TRBD1	ASSTGVEQY
TRBV29-1	TRBJ2-5	-	SVVLETQY
TRBV6-1	TRBJ2-3	TRBD2	ASSLAVATDTQY
TRBV5-1	TRBJ2-7	-	ASSTGTLPGDEQY
TRBV30	TRBJ2-2	-	AWSLGINTGELF
TRBV5-1	TRBJ1-2	-	ASSLVAGGDYGYT
TRBV6-2/TRBV6-3	TRBJ2-1	TRBD2	ASSYDPSGTSGMSYNEQF
TRBV11-2	TRBJ2-5	-	ASSSTNRVALFGQETQY
TRBV7-2	TRBJ2-2	-	ASSLSRSGAGGELF
TRBV20-1	TRBJ2-7	TRBD1	SARGTGSQQTSSYEQY
TRBV5-5	TRBJ2-5	-	ASTLSRMLGTQY
TRBV2	TRBJ2-1	-	ASSERAGGGEQF